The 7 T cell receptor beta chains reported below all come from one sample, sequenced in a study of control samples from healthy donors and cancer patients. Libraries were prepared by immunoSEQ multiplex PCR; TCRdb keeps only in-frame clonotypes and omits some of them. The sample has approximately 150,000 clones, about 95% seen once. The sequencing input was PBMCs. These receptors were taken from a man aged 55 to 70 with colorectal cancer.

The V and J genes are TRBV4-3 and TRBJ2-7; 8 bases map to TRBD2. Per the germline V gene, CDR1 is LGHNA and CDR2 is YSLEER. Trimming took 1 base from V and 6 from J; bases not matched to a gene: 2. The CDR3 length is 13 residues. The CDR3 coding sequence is TGCGCCAGCAGCCAAGGACTAGCGACCGAGCAGTACTTC. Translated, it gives CASSQGLATEQYF.

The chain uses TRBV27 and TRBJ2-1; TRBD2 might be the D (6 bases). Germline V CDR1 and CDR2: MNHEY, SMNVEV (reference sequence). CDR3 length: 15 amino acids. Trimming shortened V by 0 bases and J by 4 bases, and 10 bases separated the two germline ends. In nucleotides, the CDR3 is TGTGCCAGCAGTTTATCGGAGGGTACGTACAATGAGCAGTTCTTC. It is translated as CASSLSEGTYNEQFF.

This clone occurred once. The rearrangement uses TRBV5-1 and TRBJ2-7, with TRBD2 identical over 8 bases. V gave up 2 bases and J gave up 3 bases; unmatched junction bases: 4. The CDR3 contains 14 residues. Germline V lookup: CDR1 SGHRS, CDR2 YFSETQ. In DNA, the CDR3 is TGCGCCAGCAGCTTAGCGGGGGAACGCTACGAGCAGTACTTC. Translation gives CASSLAGERYEQYF.

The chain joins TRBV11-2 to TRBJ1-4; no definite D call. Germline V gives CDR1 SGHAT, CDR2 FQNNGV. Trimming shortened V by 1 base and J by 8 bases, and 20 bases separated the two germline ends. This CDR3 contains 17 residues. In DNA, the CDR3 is TGTGCCAGCAGCTTAGGTCCTACAAGACCCGGCGGAGAAAAACTGTTTTTT. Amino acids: CASSLGPTRPGGEKLFF.

The CDR3 here is CASSDRDTYEQYF. Here the CDR3 DNA reads TGTGCCAGTAGTGACCGGGACACCTACGAGCAGTACTTC. This chain joins TRBV19 and TRBJ2-7; D perhaps matches TRBD1 (6 bases). The V gene lost 5 bases and the J gene lost 2 bases, with 10 bases spanning the gap. Germline V gives CDR1 LNHDA, CDR2 SQIVND (reference sequence). The CDR3 covers 13 residues.

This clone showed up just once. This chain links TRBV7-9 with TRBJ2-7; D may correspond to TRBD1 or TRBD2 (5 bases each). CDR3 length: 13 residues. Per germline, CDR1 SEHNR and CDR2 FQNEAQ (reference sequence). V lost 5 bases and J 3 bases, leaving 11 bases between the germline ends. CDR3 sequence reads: CASSPRDRYEQYF. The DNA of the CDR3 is TGTGCCAGCAGCCCGAGGGACCGCTACGAGCAGTACTTC.

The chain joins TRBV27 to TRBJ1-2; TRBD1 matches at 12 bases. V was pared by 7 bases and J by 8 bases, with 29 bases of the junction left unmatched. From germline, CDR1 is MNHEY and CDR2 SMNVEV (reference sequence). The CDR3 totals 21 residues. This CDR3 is CASTPYQVTPPRGQGAGGYTF. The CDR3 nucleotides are TGTGCCAGCACCCCTTATCAGGTAACTCCCCCCCGGGGACAGGGGGCGGGGGGCTACACCTTC.